The clone carrying this TCR beta chain was seen a few times. What it recognizes is unknown. Trimming removed 5 bases from V and 7 bases from J, with 20 bases in between. The CDR3 is 15 residues long. Germline CDR1 reads MDHEN; CDR2 reads SYDVKM. The source of the sample is a study of Graves' ophthalmopathy and Graves' hyperthyroidism. Study-level findings and limits: Stable hyperthyroidism and ophthalmopathy were told apart by a 13-signature model, which achieved roughly 89% sensitivity and roughly 80% specificity.

The evidence that diagnosis relied on was clinical symptoms, serum thyroxine, TRAb, thyroid ultrasound and orbital computed tomography. As the template, RNA transcripts were used to amplify TCR beta CDR3 regions. First-round RT-PCR employed HTBI primers, with a second-round multiplex PCR after it. TCRdb used MiXCR to reprocess the multiplex PCR reads, holding one entry per CDR3 protein. The table includes 150,000 to 200,000 distinct CDR3 sequences, about two fifths detected once. The chain joins TRBV28 to TRBJ2-5; tentative D call: TRBD1 (6 bases). Sample: peripheral blood. The TCR was taken from a man aged 30 to 39 with Graves' ophthalmopathy. DNA of the CDR3: TGTGCCAGCAGTCCAGGGACACTGGAGTTTGTGACCCAGTACTTC. Amino acid sequence: CASSPGTLEFVTQYF.